This T cell receptor (beta chain) was profiled in a study of blood T cell repertoires in COVID-19. Background on the study: The United States, Italy and Spain supplied acute and convalescent COVID-19 samples.

Using immunoSEQ multiplex PCR, the repertoire was profiled, and TCRdb retains in-frame clones only, with some absent. The data contain hundreds of thousands of clones, 85% to 90% of them singletons. Cohort placement rested on clinical history that participants reported themselves. V gave up 5 bases and J gave up 8 bases, with 18 bases separating them. Germline CDR1 and CDR2: LGHDT and YNNKEL (reference sequence). The CDR3 runs 14 residues. The sequenced sample was PBMCs or T cells enriched from blood (not recorded which). The chain joins TRBV3-1 (or the pseudogene TRBV3-2) to TRBJ1-2, with D maybe TRBD1 (5 bases). The sequence was collected from a woman aged 55-75 years in a cohort exposed to, infected with or recovered from COVID-19 (not recorded which). CDR3: CASSTNQGGYGYTF. The CDR3 bases are TGTGCCAGCAGCACCAACCAGGGAGGCTACGGCTACACCTTC.